These 18 T cell receptor beta chains were sequenced from one sample in a study of T cells in Graves' hyperthyroidism and ophthalmopathy. TCR beta CDR3 regions were amplified from RNA transcripts. Primed by the HTBI set, a first-round RT-PCR was run on the TCR CDR3. TCRdb ran MiXCR on the multiplex PCR reads and lists one entry per CDR3 protein. The sample lists around 200,000 distinct CDR3 sequences; approximately 15% were seen once. Sequenced material: blood. All receptors derive from a woman between 50 and 59 years old with Graves' hyperthyroidism.

The rearrangement joins TRBV28 to TRBJ2-1, with TRBD2 matching 13 bases. CDR1 MDHEN and CDR2 SYDVKM come from the germline V gene. The CDR3 is made up of 16 amino acids. V was pared by 4 bases and J by 5 bases, with 5 bases of the junction left unmatched. The CDR3 sequence is CASSWTSGRDHNEQFF. The CDR3 coding sequence is TGTGCCAGCAGTTGGACTAGCGGGAGAGACCACAATGAGCAGTTCTTC.

This clonotype was seen many times. The chain uses TRBV6-1 and TRBJ2-7, with 12 bases fitting TRBD2. V was clipped by 1 base and J by 0 bases; unmatched bases: 4. CDR3 size: 17 residues. Germline V gene data show CDR1 as MNHNS and CDR2 as SASEGT. DNA for the CDR3: TGTGCCAGCAGTGAAGTTGGGACTAGCGGGTACTCCTACGAGCAGTACTTC. Encoded protein: CASSEVGTSGYSYEQYF.

This clonotype was counted many times. This chain connects TRBV5-1 to TRBJ2-7; D uncertain. Trimming pared 2 bases from V and 6 bases from J, leaving 9 bases between. The CDR3 spans 12 residues. CDR1 is SGHRS and CDR2 is YFSETQ in the germline V gene. CDR3 residues: CASSFSGSEQYF. CDR3 in DNA: TGCGCCAGCAGCTTTAGTGGTAGCGAGCAGTACTTC.

This clonotype was observed many times. The V gene is TRBV6-1, the J gene TRBJ1-5; TRBD1 aligns across 7 bases. The CDR3 totals 14 residues. The germline V gene encodes CDR1 MNHNS and CDR2 SASEGT. Trimming took 10 bases from V and 1 from J; bases not matched to a gene: 7. As DNA, the CDR3 is TGTGCCACCGAGACAGGGTGGAGCAATCAGCCCCAGCATTTT. Translated, it gives CATETGWSNQPQHF.

This clonotype was observed a handful of times. Given a much more abundant clone one base away, this may be a read error. This sequence joins TRBV6-1 and TRBJ1-2, with a tentative D call TRBD1 (6 bases). The CDR3 is made up of 15 amino acids. The ends were cut back, 7 bases at V and 6 bases at J, with 21 bases in the middle. CDR1 MNHNS and CDR2 SASEGT come from the germline V gene. The chain's CDR3 is CASTKSGGAADGYTF. The CDR3 coding sequence is TGTGCCAGCACCAAGTCTGGGGGGGCCGCCGATGGCTACACCTTC.

This clonotype was counted ten times or more. V and J are TRBV11-2 and TRBJ1-1; 8 bases line up with TRBD1. The CDR3 length is 13 residues. Trimming removed 3 bases from V and 4 bases from J; junction bases left unmatched: 1. CDR1 is SGHAT and CDR2 is FQNNGV in the germline V gene. The CDR3 sequence: CASSFTGGTEAFF. The CDR3 DNA reads as TGTGCCAGCAGCTTTACAGGGGGCACTGAAGCTTTCTTT.

A few counts support this clonotype. This sequence joins TRBV7-8 and TRBJ1-1; tentative D call: TRBD1 (5 bases). From germline, CDR1 is SGHVS and CDR2 FQNEAQ. This CDR3 is 15 amino acids long. The V end was cut by 5 bases, the J end by 2 bases, with 15 bases between. The CDR3 spells CASSGGIRANTEAFF. The CDR3 DNA follows: TGTGCCAGCAGCGGGGGGATTCGGGCCAACACTGAAGCTTTCTTT.

This clonotype was detected many times. The chain carries TRBV19 and TRBJ2-7; tentative D call: TRBD1 (6 bases). Trimming left V 3 bases short and J 3 bases short, with 12 bases between. Germline assignment: CDR1 LNHDA and CDR2 SQIVND (reference sequence). The CDR3 contains 14 residues. DNA for the CDR3: TGTGCCAGTAGTATCGGGACAACTCTCTACGAGCAGTACTTC. Its protein is CASSIGTTLYEQYF. Supplemented by reference TRBV19 and TRBJ2-7, the full variable domain reads DGGITQSPKYLFRKEGQNVTLSCEQNLNHDAMYWYRQDPGQGLRLIYYSQIVNDFQKGDIAEGYSVSREKKESFPLTVTSAQKNPTAFYLCASSIGTTLYEQYFGPGTRLTVT.

The V and J genes are TRBV6-5 and TRBJ2-5; the match to TRBD2 covers 8 bases. The V gene end was trimmed by 5 bases and the J gene end by 5 bases; junction bases not matched to a gene: 13. The CDR3 is 16 residues long. Per germline, CDR1 MNHEY and CDR2 SVGAGI. The CDR3 DNA reads as TGTGCCAGCAGTCACGGTGCGGGGGGCTGGTCGGAGACCCAGTACTTC. Translation gives CASSHGAGGWSETQYF.

The chain is built from TRBV28 and TRBJ2-7; 9 bases agree with TRBD1. The CDR3 consists of 14 residues. J gave up 5 bases and V 7 bases, and 9 bases lay outside the gene matches. Germline assignment: CDR1 MDHEN and CDR2 SYDVKM. The CDR3 protein is CASIPGQGFHEQYF. In DNA, the CDR3 is TGTGCCAGCATACCGGGACAGGGTTTTCACGAGCAGTACTTC.

The sample holds many counts of this clonotype. This sequence joins TRBV7-3 and TRBJ2-3; TRBD1 matches at 8 bases. Germline CDR1 reads SGHTA; CDR2 reads FQGTGA. This CDR3 comprises 14 residues. Unmatched junction bases numbered 5, after V lost 6 bases and J lost 3 bases. The CDR3 protein is CASRLGQGTDTQYF. The CDR3 DNA follows: TGTGCCAGCAGGTTAGGACAGGGAACAGATACGCAGTATTTT. Supplemented by reference TRBV7-3 and TRBJ2-3, the full variable domain reads GAGVSQTPSNKVTEKGKYVELRCDPISGHTALYWYRQSLGQGPEFLIYFQGTGAADDSGLPNDRFFAVRPEGSVSTLKIQRTERGDSAVYLCASRLGQGTDTQYFGPGTRLTVL.

With regard to this clonotype: Given a much more abundant clone one base away, this may be a read error. The CDR3 coding sequence is TGCGCCAGCAGCTTCTTGATAGTGGGGGGGACGAATGAGCAGTTCTTC. As protein: CASSFLIVGGTNEQFF. V usage is TRBV5-1 and J usage is TRBJ2-1; TRBD2 matches 7 bases. CDR3 length: 16 amino acids. The V gene's germline CDR1 is SGHRS and CDR2 YFSETQ. Trimming took 2 bases from V and 7 from J; bases not matched to a gene: 12.

This clonotype has at least ten counts. J is TRBJ1-2 and V is TRBV28, with 8 positions matching TRBD1. J gave up 8 bases and V 4 bases, and 18 bases lay outside the gene matches. CDR3 length: 17 amino acids. The V gene's germline CDR1 is MDHEN and CDR2 SYDVKM. The CDR3 DNA reads TGTGCCAGCAGTTACAGAGGGACAGGAGGCCCTATGGGGGGCTACACCTTC. Its translation: CASSYRGTGGPMGGYTF.

This clonotype was recorded many times. The chain employs TRBV7-2 and TRBJ2-5, with no clear D. This CDR3 is 15 amino acids long. Germline V lookup: CDR1 SGHTA, CDR2 FQGNSA. V dropped 0 bases and J dropped 2 bases, with 10 bases sitting between them. The CDR3 spells CASSLAGTMQETQYF. The CDR3 DNA follows: TGTGCCAGCAGCTTAGCGGGCACCATGCAAGAGACCCAGTACTTC.

This clonotype occurred many times. The chain carries TRBV3-1 and TRBJ2-6, with D unresolved. Germline V gives CDR1 LGHDT, CDR2 YNNKEL (reference sequence). The CDR3 is 15 residues long. Trimming left V 1 base short and J 0 bases short, with 4 bases between. In DNA, the CDR3 is TGTGCCAGCAGCCAAGGTGTCTCTGGGGCCAACGTCCTGACTTTC. Translated, it gives CASSQGVSGANVLTF.

This clonotype showed up many times. At one end, the junction sequence differs from germline, possibly due to a read error. The CDR3 nucleotides are TGTGCCAGCAGTTTAGCATCGGGCTCCCTCTTT. Amino acids: CASSLASGSLF. The chain recombines TRBV12-3 or TRBV12-4 with TRBJ1-1; D gene ambiguous. This CDR3 has 11 residues.

This rearrangement joins TRBV18 to TRBJ2-2; D ambiguous. The germline V gene has CDR1 KGHSH and CDR2 LQKENI. This CDR3 region has 16 residues. The germline V and J ends were trimmed by 2 bases and 4 bases, with 14 bases remaining between them. CDR3 sequence: CASSPGVQRRTGELFF. CDR3 sequence (DNA): TGTGCCAGCTCACCAGGGGTCCAGCGTCGCACCGGGGAGCTGTTTTTT.

There are many counts of this clonotype. The rearrangement uses TRBV29-1 and TRBJ2-1; TRBD1 agrees at 8 bases. Germline assignment: CDR1 SQVTM and CDR2 ANQGSEA. V was pared by 4 bases and J by 6 bases, with 8 bases of the junction left unmatched. The CDR3 spans 14 residues. The CDR3 DNA is TGCAGCGTTGGGGTCCTAACAGGGGGCAATGAGCAGTTCTTC. It codes for CSVGVLTGGNEQFF.